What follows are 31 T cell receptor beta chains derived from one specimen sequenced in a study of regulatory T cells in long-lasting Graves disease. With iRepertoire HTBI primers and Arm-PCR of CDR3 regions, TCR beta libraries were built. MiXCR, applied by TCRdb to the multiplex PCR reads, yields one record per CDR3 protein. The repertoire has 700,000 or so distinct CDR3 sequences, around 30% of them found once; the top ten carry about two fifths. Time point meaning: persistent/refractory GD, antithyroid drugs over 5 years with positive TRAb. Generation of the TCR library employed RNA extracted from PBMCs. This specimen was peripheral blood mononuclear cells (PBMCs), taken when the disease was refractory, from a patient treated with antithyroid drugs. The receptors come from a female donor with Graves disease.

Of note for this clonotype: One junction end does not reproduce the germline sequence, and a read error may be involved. The CDR3 loop reads CASSYSSGGGPVAFF. The CDR3 coding sequence is TGTGCCAGCAGTTACTCTTCGGGAGGGGGCCCTGTAGCTTTCTTT. The chain recombines TRBV6-4 with TRBJ1-1, with 7 bases lining up with TRBD1. The germline V gene encodes CDR1 MRHNA and CDR2 SNTAGT. The CDR3 consists of 15 residues.

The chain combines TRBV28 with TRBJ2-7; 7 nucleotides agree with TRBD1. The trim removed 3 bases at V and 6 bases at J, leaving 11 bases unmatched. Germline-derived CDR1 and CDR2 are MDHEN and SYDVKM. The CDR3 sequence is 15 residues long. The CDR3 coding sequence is TGTGCCAGCAGTTTCATTATGGGACAGATCAGCGAGCAGTACTTC. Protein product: CASSFIMGQISEQYF. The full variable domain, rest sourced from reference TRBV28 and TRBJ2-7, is DVKVTQSSRYLVKRTGEKVFLECVQDMDHENMFWYRQDPGLGLRLIYFSYDVKMKEKGDIPEGYSVSREKKERFSLILESASTNQTSMYLCASSFIMGQISEQYFGPGTRLTVT.

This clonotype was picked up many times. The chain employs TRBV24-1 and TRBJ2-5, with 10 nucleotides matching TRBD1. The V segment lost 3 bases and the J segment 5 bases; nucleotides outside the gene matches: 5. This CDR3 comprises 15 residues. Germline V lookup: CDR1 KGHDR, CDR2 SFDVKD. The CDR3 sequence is CATSDRTGGVETQYF. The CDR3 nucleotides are TGTGCCACCAGTGATCGGACAGGGGGAGTCGAGACCCAGTACTTC.

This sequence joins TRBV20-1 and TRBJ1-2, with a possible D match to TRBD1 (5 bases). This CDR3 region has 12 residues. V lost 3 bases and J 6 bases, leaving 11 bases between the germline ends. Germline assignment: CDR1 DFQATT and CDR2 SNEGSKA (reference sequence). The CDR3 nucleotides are TGCAGTGCTAGCTTGGGGGTAGATGGCTACACCTTC. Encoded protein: CSASLGVDGYTF.

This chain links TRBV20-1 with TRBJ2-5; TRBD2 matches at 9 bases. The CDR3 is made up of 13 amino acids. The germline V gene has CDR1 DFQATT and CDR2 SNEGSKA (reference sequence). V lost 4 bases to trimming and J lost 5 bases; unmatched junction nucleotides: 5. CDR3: CSANSGGGETQYF. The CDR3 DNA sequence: TGCAGTGCTAATAGCGGGGGAGGGGAGACCCAGTACTTC.

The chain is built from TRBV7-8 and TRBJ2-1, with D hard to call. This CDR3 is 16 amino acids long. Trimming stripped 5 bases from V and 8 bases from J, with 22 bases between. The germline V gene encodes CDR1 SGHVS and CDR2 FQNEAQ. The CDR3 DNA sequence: TGTGCCAGCAGCCGAGACCAACTACGCGCTGAAGATGAGCAGTTCTTC. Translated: CASSRDQLRAEDEQFF.

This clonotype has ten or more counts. The DNA of the CDR3 is TGCAGCGTTGGAGGGGCAGGGCTCGAGGGCTACACCTTC. Protein sequence: CSVGGAGLEGYTF. This chain connects TRBV29-1 to TRBJ1-2, with a tentative D call TRBD1 (5 bases). The CDR3 runs 13 residues. CDR1 and CDR2 from the germline V gene are SQVTM and ANQGSEA. Trimming took 4 bases from V and 8 from J, leaving 17 bases between them.

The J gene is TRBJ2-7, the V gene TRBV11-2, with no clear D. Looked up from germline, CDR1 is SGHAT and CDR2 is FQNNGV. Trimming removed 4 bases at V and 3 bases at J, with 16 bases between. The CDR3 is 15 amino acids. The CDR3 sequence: CASSSIGTPDYEQYF. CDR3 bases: TGTGCCAGCAGCTCGATTGGCACCCCCGACTACGAGCAGTACTTC.

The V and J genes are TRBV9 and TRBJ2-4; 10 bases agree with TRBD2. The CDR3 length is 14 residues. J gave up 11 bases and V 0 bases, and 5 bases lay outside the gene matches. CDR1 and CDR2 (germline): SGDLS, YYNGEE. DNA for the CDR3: TGTGCCAGCAGCGTAGCTAGCGGGAGTACCCTTCAGTACTTC. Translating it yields CASSVASGSTLQYF. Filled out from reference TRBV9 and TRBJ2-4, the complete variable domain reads DSGVTQTPKHLITATGQRVTLRCSPRSGDLSVYWYQQSLDQGLQFLIQYYNGEERAKGNILERFSAQQFPDLHSELNLSSLELGDSALYFCASSVASGSTLQYFGAGTRLSVL.

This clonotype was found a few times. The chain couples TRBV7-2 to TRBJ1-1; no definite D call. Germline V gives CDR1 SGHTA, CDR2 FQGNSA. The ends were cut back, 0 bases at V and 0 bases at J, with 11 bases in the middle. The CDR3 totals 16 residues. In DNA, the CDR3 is TGTGCCAGCAGCTTAGCGCTGGGCAGGATGAACACTGAAGCTTTCTTT. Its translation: CASSLALGRMNTEAFF.

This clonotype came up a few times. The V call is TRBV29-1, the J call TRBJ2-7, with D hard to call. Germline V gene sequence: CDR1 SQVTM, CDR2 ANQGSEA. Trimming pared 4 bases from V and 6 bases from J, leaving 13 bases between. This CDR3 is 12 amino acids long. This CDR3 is CSVVSLMTEQYF. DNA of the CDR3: TGCAGCGTTGTGAGTCTCATGACCGAGCAGTACTTC.

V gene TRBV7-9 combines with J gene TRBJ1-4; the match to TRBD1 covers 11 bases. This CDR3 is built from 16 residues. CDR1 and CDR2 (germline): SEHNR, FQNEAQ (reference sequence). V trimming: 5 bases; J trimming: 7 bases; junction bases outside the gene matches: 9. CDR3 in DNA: TGTGCCAGCAGCCTCCCCCCGGGACAGGGGGGTGAAAAACTGTTTTTT. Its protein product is CASSLPPGQGGEKLFF.

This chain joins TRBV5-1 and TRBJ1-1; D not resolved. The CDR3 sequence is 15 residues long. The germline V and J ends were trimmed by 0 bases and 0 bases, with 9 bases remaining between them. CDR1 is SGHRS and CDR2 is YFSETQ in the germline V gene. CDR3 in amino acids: CASSLDARMNTEAFF. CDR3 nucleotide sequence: TGCGCCAGCAGCTTGGACGCGCGCATGAACACTGAAGCTTTCTTT.

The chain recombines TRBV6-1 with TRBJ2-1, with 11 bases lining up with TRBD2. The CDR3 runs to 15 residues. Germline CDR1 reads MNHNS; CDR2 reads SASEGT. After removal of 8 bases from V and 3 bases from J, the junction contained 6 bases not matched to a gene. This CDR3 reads CASASGRTIYNEQFF. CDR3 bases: TGTGCCAGCGCTAGCGGGAGGACTATCTACAATGAGCAGTTCTTC.

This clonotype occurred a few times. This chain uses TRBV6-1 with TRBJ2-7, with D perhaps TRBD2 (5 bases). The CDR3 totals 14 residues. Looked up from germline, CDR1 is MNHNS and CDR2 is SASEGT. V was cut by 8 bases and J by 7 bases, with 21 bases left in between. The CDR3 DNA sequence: TGTGCCAGCGGCCCGGGCCGTCCCCCGGGGGAGCAGTACTTC. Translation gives CASGPGRPPGEQYF.

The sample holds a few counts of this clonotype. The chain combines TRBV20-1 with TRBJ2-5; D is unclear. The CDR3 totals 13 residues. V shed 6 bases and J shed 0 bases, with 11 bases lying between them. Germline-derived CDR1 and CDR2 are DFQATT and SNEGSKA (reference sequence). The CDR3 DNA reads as TGCAGTGCCGCACCTGAGTACCAAGAGACCCAGTACTTC. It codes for CSAAPEYQETQYF.

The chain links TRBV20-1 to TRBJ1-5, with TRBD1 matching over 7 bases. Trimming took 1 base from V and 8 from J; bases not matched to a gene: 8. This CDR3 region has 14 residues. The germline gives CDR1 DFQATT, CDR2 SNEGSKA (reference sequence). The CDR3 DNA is TGCAGTGCTAGAGGGGAAAGGGGGCAAGAGCCCCAGCATTTT. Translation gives CSARGERGQEPQHF.

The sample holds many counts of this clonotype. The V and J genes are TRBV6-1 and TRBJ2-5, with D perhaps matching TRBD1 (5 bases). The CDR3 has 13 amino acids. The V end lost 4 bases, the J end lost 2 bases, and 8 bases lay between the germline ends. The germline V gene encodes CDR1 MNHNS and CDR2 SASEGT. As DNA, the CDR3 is TGTGCCAGCAGTGGCGACAGACAAGAGACCCAGTACTTC. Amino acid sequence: CASSGDRQETQYF.

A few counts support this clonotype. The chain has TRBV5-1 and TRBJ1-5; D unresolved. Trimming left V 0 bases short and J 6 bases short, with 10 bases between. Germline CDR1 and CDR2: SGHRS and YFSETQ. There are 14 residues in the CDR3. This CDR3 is CASSLDIPAQPQHF. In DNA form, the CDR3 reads TGCGCCAGCAGCTTGGACATCCCTGCTCAGCCCCAGCATTTT.

In nucleotides, the CDR3 is TGTGCCAGTAGTACTCGGACAGGGCATTATAGCAATCAGCCCCAGCATTTT. Translating it yields CASSTRTGHYSNQPQHF. The chain links TRBV19 to TRBJ1-5, with 8 bases matching TRBD1. The CDR3 loop spans 17 amino acids. V lost 4 bases to trimming and J lost 0 bases; unmatched junction nucleotides: 8. Germline V gene sequence: CDR1 LNHDA, CDR2 SQIVND (reference sequence).

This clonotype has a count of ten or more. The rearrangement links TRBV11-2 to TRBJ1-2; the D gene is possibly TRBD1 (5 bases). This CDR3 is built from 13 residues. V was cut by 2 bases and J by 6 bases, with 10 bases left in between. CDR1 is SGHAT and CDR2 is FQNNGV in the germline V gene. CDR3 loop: CASSLQGFNGYTF. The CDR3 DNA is TGTGCCAGCAGCTTACAGGGTTTCAATGGCTACACCTTC.

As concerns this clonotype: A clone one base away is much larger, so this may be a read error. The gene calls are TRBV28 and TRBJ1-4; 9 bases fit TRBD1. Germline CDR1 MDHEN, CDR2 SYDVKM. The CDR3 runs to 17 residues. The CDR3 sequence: CASSSSGTGWANGKLFF. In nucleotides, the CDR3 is TGTGCCAGCAGCTCCTCCGGGACAGGGTGGGCTAATGGAAAACTGTTTTTT.

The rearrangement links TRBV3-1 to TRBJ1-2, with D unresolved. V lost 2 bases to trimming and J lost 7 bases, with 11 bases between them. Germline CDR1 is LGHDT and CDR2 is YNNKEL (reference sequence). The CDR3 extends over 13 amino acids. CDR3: CASSQNVKAGYTF. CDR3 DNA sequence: TGTGCCAGCAGCCAAAACGTTAAGGCTGGCTACACCTTC.

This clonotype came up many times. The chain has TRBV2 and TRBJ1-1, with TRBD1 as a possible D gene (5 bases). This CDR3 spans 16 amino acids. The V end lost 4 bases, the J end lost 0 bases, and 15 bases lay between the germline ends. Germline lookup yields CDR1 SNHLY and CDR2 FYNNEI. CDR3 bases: TGTGCCAGCAGTGGGGGCAGAGTGGACATGAACACTGAAGCTTTCTTT. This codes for CASSGGRVDMNTEAFF.

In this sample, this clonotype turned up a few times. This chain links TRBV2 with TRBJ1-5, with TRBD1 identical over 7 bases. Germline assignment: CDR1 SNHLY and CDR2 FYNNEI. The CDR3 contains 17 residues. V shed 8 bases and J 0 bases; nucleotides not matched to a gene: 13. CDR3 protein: CASAGRDSIYSNQPQHF. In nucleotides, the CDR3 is TGTGCCAGCGCGGGCCGGGACAGCATCTATAGCAATCAGCCCCAGCATTTT.

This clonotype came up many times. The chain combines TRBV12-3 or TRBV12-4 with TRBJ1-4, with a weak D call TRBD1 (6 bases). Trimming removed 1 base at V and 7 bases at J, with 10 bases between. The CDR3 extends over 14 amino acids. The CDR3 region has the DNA TGTGCCAGCAGTTTAGGGGGGGCGCGTGAAAAACTGTTTTTT. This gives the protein CASSLGGAREKLFF.

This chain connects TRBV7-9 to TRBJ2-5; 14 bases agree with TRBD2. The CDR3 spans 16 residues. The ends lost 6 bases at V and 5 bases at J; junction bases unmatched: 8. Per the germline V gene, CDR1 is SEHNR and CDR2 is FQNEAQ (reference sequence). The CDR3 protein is CASRPGLAGVGETQYF. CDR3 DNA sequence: TGTGCCAGCAGGCCGGGACTAGCGGGAGTGGGGGAGACCCAGTACTTC. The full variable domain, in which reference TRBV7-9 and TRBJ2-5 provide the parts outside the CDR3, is DTGVSQNPRHKITKRGQNVTFRCDPISEHNRLYWYRQTLGQGPEFLTYFQNEAQLEKSRLLSDRFSAERPKGSFSTLEIQRTEQGDSAMYLCASRPGLAGVGETQYFGPGTRLLVL.

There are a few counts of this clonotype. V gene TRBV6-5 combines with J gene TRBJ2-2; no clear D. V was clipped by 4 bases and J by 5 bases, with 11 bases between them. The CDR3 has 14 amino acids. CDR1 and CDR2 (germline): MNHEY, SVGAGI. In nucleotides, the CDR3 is TGTGCCAGCAGTTCTTTCACAAGAACCGGGGAGCTGTTTTTT. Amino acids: CASSSFTRTGELFF.

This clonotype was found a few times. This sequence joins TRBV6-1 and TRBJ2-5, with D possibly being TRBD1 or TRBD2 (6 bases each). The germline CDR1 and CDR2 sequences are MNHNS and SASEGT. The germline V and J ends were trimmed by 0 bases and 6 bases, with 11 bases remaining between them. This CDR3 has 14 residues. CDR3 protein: CASSEAIGGKTQYF. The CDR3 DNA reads TGTGCCAGCAGTGAAGCGATAGGGGGGAAGACCCAGTACTTC.

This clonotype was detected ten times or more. This CDR3 is CASSLTEYYGYTF. In DNA, the CDR3 is TGTGCCAGCAGTTTGACAGAATATTATGGCTACACCTTC. The chain couples TRBV28 to TRBJ1-2; D is perhaps TRBD1 (5 bases). The CDR3 is made up of 13 amino acids. The germline V gene encodes CDR1 MDHEN and CDR2 SYDVKM. Deletions cut 3 bases from V and 5 bases from J, with 10 bases between.

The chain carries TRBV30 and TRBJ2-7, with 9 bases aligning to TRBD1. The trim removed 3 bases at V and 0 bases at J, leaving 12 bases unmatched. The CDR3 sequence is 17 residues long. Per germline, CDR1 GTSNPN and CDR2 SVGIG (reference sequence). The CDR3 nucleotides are TGTGCCTGGAGCTTTACAACCGGGACAGGGTACTCCTACGAGCAGTACTTC. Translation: CAWSFTTGTGYSYEQYF.